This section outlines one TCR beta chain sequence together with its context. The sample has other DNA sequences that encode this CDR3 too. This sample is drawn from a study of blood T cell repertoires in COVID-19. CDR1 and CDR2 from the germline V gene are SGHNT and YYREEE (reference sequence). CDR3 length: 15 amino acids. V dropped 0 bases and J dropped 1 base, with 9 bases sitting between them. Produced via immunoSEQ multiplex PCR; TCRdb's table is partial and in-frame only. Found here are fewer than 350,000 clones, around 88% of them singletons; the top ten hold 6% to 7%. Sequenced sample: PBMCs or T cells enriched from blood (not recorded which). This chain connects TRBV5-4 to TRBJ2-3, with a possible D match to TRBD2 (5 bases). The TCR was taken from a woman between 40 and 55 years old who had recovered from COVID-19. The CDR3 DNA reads TGTGCCAGCAGCTTGGGGGGAGTGGGCACAGATACGCAGTATTTT. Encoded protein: CASSLGGVGTDTQYF. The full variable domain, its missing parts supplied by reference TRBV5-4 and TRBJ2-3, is ETGVTQSPTHLIKTRGQQVTLRCSSQSGHNTVSWYQQALGQGPQFIFQYYREEENGRGNFPPRFSGLQFPNYSSELNVNALELDDSALYLCASSLGGVGTDTQYFGPGTRLTVL.